These 5 T cell receptor beta chains were sequenced from one sample in a study of blood T cells in healthy people across ages. Sample-barcoded 5' priming and a J-beta primer mix drove a second PCR of 7 to 11 cycles. TCRdb re-analysed the 5' RACE reads in MiXCR, keeping a single row per CDR3 protein. This sample has approximately 1.5 million distinct CDR3 sequences, with roughly 32% found just once. Sequenced material: blood. These receptors came from a woman aged 25 to 39 in good health.

This clonotype has a handful of counts. The CDR3 sequence: CSAIPGQWTYNSPLHF. The CDR3 nucleotides read TGCAGTGCTATACCGGGACAGTGGACCTATAATTCACCCCTCCACTTT. V usage is TRBV20-1 and J usage is TRBJ1-6, with 7 bases that match TRBD1. Per germline, CDR1 DFQATT and CDR2 SNEGSKA (reference sequence). The CDR3 is made up of 16 amino acids. V lost 4 bases to trimming and J lost 2 bases; unmatched junction nucleotides: 8.

In its sample, this clonotype was seen a few times. The chain joins TRBV20-1 to TRBJ1-1; D is perhaps TRBD1 (5 bases). CDR1 and CDR2 (germline): DFQATT, SNEGSKA (reference sequence). The CDR3 sequence is 14 residues long. V was clipped by 2 bases and J by 1 base, with 11 bases between them. The CDR3: CSARIPGKNTEAFF. The CDR3 coding sequence is TGCAGTGCTAGAATCCCAGGGAAGAACACTGAAGCTTTCTTT.

The sample holds a few counts of this clonotype. The genes are TRBV7-3 and TRBJ2-1; TRBD1 might be the D (6 bases). Trimming cost V 4 bases and J 8 bases, with 12 bases left between them. This CDR3 spans 13 amino acids. CDR1 SGHTA and CDR2 FQGTGA come from the germline V gene. The CDR3 here is CASSWFQGHEQFF. The CDR3, as DNA: TGTGCCAGCAGCTGGTTCCAGGGGCATGAGCAGTTCTTC.

The chain carries TRBV6-2 or TRBV6-3 and TRBJ2-3, with 15 bases matching TRBD2. J lost 3 bases, V lost 2 bases, and 6 bases had no gene match. The CDR3 loop spans 18 amino acids. Looked up from germline, CDR1 is MNHEY and CDR2 is SVGEGT. DNA for the CDR3: TGTGCCAGCAGTTACCCAAGGGGACTAGCGGGGGGAACAGATACGCAGTATTTT. The encoded protein is CASSYPRGLAGGTDTQYF.

This clonotype has just a few counts. The V call is TRBV7-2, the J call TRBJ2-5, with 7 nucleotides matching TRBD2. Looked up from germline, CDR1 is SGHTA and CDR2 is FQGNSA. V lost 4 bases, J lost 1 base, and 3 bases stayed unmatched. CDR3 size: 14 residues. CDR3 coding DNA: TGTGCCAGCAGCTGGTCTAGCGGCCAAGAGACCCAGTACTTC. This translates into CASSWSSGQETQYF. Filled out from reference TRBV7-2 and TRBJ2-5, the complete variable domain reads GAGVSQSPSNKVTEKGKDVELRCDPISGHTALYWYRQSLGQGLEFLIYFQGNSAPDKSGLPSDRFSAERTGGSVSTLTIQRTQQEDSAVYLCASSWSSGQETQYFGPGTRLLVL.